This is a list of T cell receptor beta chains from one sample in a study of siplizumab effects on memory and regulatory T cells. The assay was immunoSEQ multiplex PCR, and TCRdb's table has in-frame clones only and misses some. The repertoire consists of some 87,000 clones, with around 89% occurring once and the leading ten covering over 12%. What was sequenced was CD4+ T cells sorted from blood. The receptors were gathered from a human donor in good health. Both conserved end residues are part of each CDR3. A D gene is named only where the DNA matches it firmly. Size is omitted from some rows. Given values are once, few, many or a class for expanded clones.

DNA: TGTGCCAGTAGCCGGGGCGGGAGCACAGATACGCAGTATTTT; CDR3: CASSRGGSTDTQYF; size: NA; D: NA; V: TRBV19; J: TRBJ2-3
DNA: TGTGCCAGCAGCGGCACAGGGTACAATGAGCAGTTCTTC; CDR3: CASSGTGYNEQFF; size: NA; D: NA; V: TRBV5-6; J: TRBJ2-1
DNA: TGCGCCAGCAGCCCTAATACAGGGGGTGGTGGCTACACCTTC; CDR3: CASSPNTGGGGYTF; size: NA; D: TRBD1; V: TRBV5-1; J: TRBJ1-2
DNA: TGTGCCAGCAGCTTACCTGGCTCTGGAAACACCATATATTTT; CDR3: CASSLPGSGNTIYF; size: once; D: NA; V: TRBV7-9; J: TRBJ1-3
DNA: TGTGCCAGCAGCTTGAGACTAGCGGGAGGAAATGAGCAGTTCTTC; CDR3: CASSLRLAGGNEQFF; size: NA; D: TRBD2; V: TRBV5-4; J: TRBJ2-1
DNA: TGCGCCAGCAGCTCCCTTCGCGAGCAGTACTTC; CDR3: CASSSLREQYF; size: NA; D: NA; V: TRBV5-1; J: TRBJ2-7
DNA: TGTGCCTGGAGTCCACCGAGAGACAGAAACTCTGGGGCCAACGTCCTGACTTTC; CDR3: CAWSPPRDRNSGANVLTF; size: NA; D: NA; V: TRBV30; J: TRBJ2-6
DNA: TGTGCCATCAGTGAATACAGGGTGGGAGCTTTCTTT; CDR3: CAISEYRVGAFF; size: NA; D: NA; V: TRBV10-3; J: TRBJ1-1
DNA: TGTGCCAGCAGCTTGGTGACTGTATCCGAGCAGTACTTC; CDR3: CASSLVTVSEQYF; size: NA; D: NA; V: TRBV5-4; J: TRBJ2-7
DNA: TGCGCCAGCAGCCAAGATTGGGCGTATGGCTACACCTTC; CDR3: CASSQDWAYGYTF; size: NA; D: NA; V: TRBV4-3; J: TRBJ1-2
DNA: TGTGCCAGCAGTTTAGGGGGGGCGAAGTACGAGCAGTACTTC; CDR3: CASSLGGAKYEQYF; size: NA; D: NA; V: TRBV27; J: TRBJ2-7
DNA: TGCGCCAGCAGCGGCGGGGGTGATGGAAACACCATATATTTT; CDR3: CASSGGGDGNTIYF; size: NA; D: NA; V: TRBV5-1; J: TRBJ1-3
DNA: TGTGCCAGCCTTGCGGCGAACACCGGGGAGCTGTTTTTT; CDR3: CASLAANTGELFF; size: once; D: NA; V: TRBV28; J: TRBJ2-2
DNA: TGTGCCAGCAGGCGAGCACAGGGGAGTCATGATACGCAGTATTTT; CDR3: CASRRAQGSHDTQYF; size: NA; D: TRBD1; V: TRBV6-1; J: TRBJ2-3
DNA: TGTGCCAGCAGTTTCGGGGGGAACACCGGGGAGCTGTTTTTT; CDR3: CASSFGGNTGELFF; size: NA; D: NA; V: TRBV6-5; J: TRBJ2-2
DNA: TGTGCCAGCAGTCAGGGGAATAATAATGAAAAACTGTTTTTT; CDR3: CASSQGNNNEKLFF; size: NA; D: NA; V: TRBV6-1; J: TRBJ1-4
DNA: TGCGCCAGCAGCTTGATTCCGGGACAAGTGAACACTGAAGCTTTCTTT; CDR3: CASSLIPGQVNTEAFF; size: NA; D: NA; V: TRBV5-1; J: TRBJ1-1
DNA: TGTGCCAGTAGGACGGACAGGACAAAAGCTTTCTTT; CDR3: CASRTDRTKAFF; size: NA; D: TRBD1; V: TRBV19; J: TRBJ1-1
DNA: TGTGCCAGCAGTGTCGGACAGGCTGAAGCTTTCTTT; CDR3: CASSVGQAEAFF; size: NA; D: TRBD1; V: TRBV25-1; J: TRBJ1-1
DNA: TGTGCCAGCAGTTTTGTCGGGGAGTTAGTTAACACTGAAGCTTTCTTT; CDR3: CASSFVGELVNTEAFF; size: NA; D: NA; V: TRBV28; J: TRBJ1-1
DNA: TGTGCCAGCAGTGCGCGGGGTCAGCCCCAGCATTTT; CDR3: CASSARGQPQHF; size: NA; D: NA; V: TRBV6-1; J: TRBJ1-5
DNA: TGCGCCAGCAGGGGGGCCATGAACACCGGGGAGCTGTTTTTT; CDR3: CASRGAMNTGELFF; size: NA; D: NA; V: TRBV5-1; J: TRBJ2-2
DNA: TGCGCCAGCAGCTTGACGTCAGGGACTAGCGGTTCGGTTGAGCAGTTCTTC; CDR3: CASSLTSGTSGSVEQFF; size: NA; D: TRBD2; V: TRBV5-1; J: TRBJ2-1
DNA: TGTGCCAGTAGAAAGCGGGAGGAGAATGAGCAGTTCTTC; CDR3: CASRKREENEQFF; size: NA; D: TRBD2; V: TRBV19; J: TRBJ2-1
DNA: TGTGCCAGCACCCCCTGGGGGGTTTTCACAGATACGCAGTATTTT; CDR3: CASTPWGVFTDTQYF; size: NA; D: NA; V: TRBV7-2; J: TRBJ2-3
DNA: TGTGCTAGTGGTTCGGACCGGGACAGGGACGATCAGCCCCAGCATTTT; CDR3: CASGSDRDRDDQPQHF; size: few; D: TRBD1; V: TRBV12-5; J: TRBJ1-5
DNA: TGTGCCAGCAGCGGGGACCAGGGTTCCTACAATGAGCAGTTCTTC; CDR3: CASSGDQGSYNEQFF; size: NA; D: NA; V: TRBV5-4; J: TRBJ2-1
DNA: TGTGCCAGCAGCCCGGGACAGAGCACAGATACGCAGTATTTT; CDR3: CASSPGQSTDTQYF; size: NA; D: TRBD1; V: TRBV7-8; J: TRBJ2-3
DNA: TGTGCCAGCTCACCACCCTTTGCGGGTGCCTACGAGCAGTACTTC; CDR3: CASSPPFAGAYEQYF; size: NA; D: NA; V: TRBV18; J: TRBJ2-7
DNA: TGTGCCAGCAGCCGTCCTCTCGGGCGGGAGGACCGGGGAGGGGGCAATGAGCAGTTCTTC; CDR3: CASSRPLGREDRGGGNEQFF; size: NA; D: TRBD2; V: TRBV9; J: TRBJ2-1
DNA: TGTGCCATCAGTGAGCTGGACAGGGGTTTGGACATTCAGTACTTC; CDR3: CAISELDRGLDIQYF; size: NA; D: TRBD1; V: TRBV10-3; J: TRBJ2-4
DNA: TGTGCCACCAGCAGATGGATCGGGAACACCGGGGAGCTGTTTTTT; CDR3: CATSRWIGNTGELFF; size: NA; D: NA; V: TRBV15; J: TRBJ2-2
DNA: TGCGCCAGCAGTGAGTCGAGGCGGGAGTCTCGTTACGAGCAGTACTTC; CDR3: CASSESRRESRYEQYF; size: NA; D: TRBD2; V: TRBV10-1; J: TRBJ2-7
DNA: TGTGCCAGCAGTGCGGCGGGAGGGGGCACAGATACGCAGTATTTT; CDR3: CASSAAGGGTDTQYF; size: NA; D: TRBD2; V: TRBV2; J: TRBJ2-3
DNA: TGTGCCTGGAGTGGCGGGTTTGAAGCTTTCTTT; CDR3: CAWSGGFEAFF; size: NA; D: NA; V: TRBV30; J: TRBJ1-1
DNA: TGTGCCAGCAGCTTGCGAGGGGCGCGGACAGATACGCAGTATTTT; CDR3: CASSLRGARTDTQYF; size: NA; D: NA; V: TRBV11-2; J: TRBJ2-3
DNA: TGCAGCGTTGAAAGGGCCAGACCCTCCTACGAGCAGTACTTC; CDR3: CSVERARPSYEQYF; size: NA; D: NA; V: TRBV29-1; J: TRBJ2-7
DNA: TGTGCCAGCAGCCTAGAAGTATCCCAGCATTTT; CDR3: CASSLEVSQHF; size: NA; D: NA; V: TRBV6-5; J: TRBJ1-5
DNA: TGTGCCTGGAACCGGGACTCCTACAATGAGCAGTTCTTC; CDR3: CAWNRDSYNEQFF; size: NA; D: NA; V: TRBV30; J: TRBJ2-1
DNA: TGTGCCAGCACATCGGACGGACGGACTGAAGCTTTCTTT; CDR3: CASTSDGRTEAFF; size: NA; D: NA; V: TRBV7-2; J: TRBJ1-1
DNA: TGTGCCAGCAGCCAGGGACAGGGAAAACTAGGGGAGACCCAGTACTTC; CDR3: CASSQGQGKLGETQYF; size: NA; D: TRBD1; V: TRBV5-8; J: TRBJ2-5
DNA: TGCGCCAGCAGCTTGACTGCAGGGTCCAACTATGGCTACACCTTC; CDR3: CASSLTAGSNYGYTF; size: NA; D: NA; V: TRBV5-1; J: TRBJ1-2
DNA: TGTGCCATCACTGCGGGAGGCCAGGGGAATGAGCAGTTCTTC; CDR3: CAITAGGQGNEQFF; size: NA; D: TRBD2; V: TRBV10-3; J: TRBJ2-1
DNA: TGTGCCAGGCCAATATCCTCCATTTTTTTT; CDR3: CARPISSIFF; size: NA; D: NA; V: TRBV19; J: TRBJ1-5
DNA: TGTGCCAGCAGCTTAGGAGGAAACTCCTACGAGCAGTACTTC; CDR3: CASSLGGNSYEQYF; size: NA; D: NA; V: TRBV5-4; J: TRBJ2-7
DNA: TGTGCCAGCAGCGTGTCCGTTTTCGCCTACGAGCAGTACTTC; CDR3: CASSVSVFAYEQYF; size: NA; D: NA; V: TRBV9; J: TRBJ2-7